The clone carrying this T cell receptor beta chain was seen more than once but under ten times. Measured with immunoSEQ multiplex PCR; TCRdb has only the in-frame clones, and not every one. Here the sample spans about 80,000 clones, 90% to 95% being singletons. This sample was taken from a study of technical replicates of blood from a few donors. This CDR3 comprises 13 residues. V lost 6 bases to trimming and J lost 6 bases, with 14 bases between them. Germline V lookup: CDR1 MRHNA, CDR2 SNTAGT. Specimen: T cells isolated from PBMCs. The J gene is TRBJ1-1, the V gene TRBV6-4; D gene uncertain. The source of this sequence is a human donor in good health. The CDR3 here is CASRYTEGSEAFF. For the CDR3, the DNA is TGTGCCAGCAGGTACACTGAGGGCTCTGAAGCTTTCTTT.